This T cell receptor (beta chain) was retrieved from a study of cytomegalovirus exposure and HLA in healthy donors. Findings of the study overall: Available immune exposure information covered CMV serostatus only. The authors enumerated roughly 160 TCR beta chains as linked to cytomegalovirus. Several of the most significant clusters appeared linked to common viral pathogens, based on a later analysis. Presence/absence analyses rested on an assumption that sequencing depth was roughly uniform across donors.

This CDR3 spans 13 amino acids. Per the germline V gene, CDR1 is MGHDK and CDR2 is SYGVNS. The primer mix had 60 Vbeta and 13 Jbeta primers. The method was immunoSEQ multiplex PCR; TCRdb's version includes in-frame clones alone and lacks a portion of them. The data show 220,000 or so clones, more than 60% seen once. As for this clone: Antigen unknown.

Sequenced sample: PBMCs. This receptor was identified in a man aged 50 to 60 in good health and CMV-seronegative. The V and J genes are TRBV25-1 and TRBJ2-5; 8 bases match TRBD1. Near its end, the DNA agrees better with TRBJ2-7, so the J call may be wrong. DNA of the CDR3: TGTGCCAGCAGTGAGGGACAGGCCTACGAGCAGTACTTC. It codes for CASSEGQAYEQYF.